A single sample is the source of the 19 T cell receptor beta chains below, sequenced in a study of Graves' ophthalmopathy and Graves' hyperthyroidism. Amplification targeted the TCR beta CDR3 regions, with RNA transcripts as the source material. After a first-round RT-PCR with HTBI primers, a second-round multiplex PCR was run. MiXCR, run by TCRdb on the multiplex PCR reads, gives a single entry per CDR3 protein. The table includes a few hundred thousand distinct CDR3 sequences, roughly 14% detected once. Sequencing was performed on peripheral blood. These receptors were taken from a woman between 18 and 29 years old with stable Graves' hyperthyroidism.

This clonotype was detected ten times or more. V usage is TRBV6-1 and J usage is TRBJ1-2; TRBD1 is a possible D gene (5 bases). Germline CDR1 reads MNHNS; CDR2 reads SASEGT. The CDR3 has 14 residues. The germline V and J ends were trimmed by 2 bases and 8 bases, with 15 bases remaining between them. CDR3 amino acids: CASSEPGRDGGYTF. For the CDR3, the DNA is TGTGCCAGCAGTGAACCCGGCAGGGATGGGGGCTACACCTTC.

This clonotype has at least ten counts. J is TRBJ2-2 and V is TRBV20-1; 9 positions match TRBD1. CDR1 is DFQATT, CDR2 SNEGSKA, per germline (reference sequence). Trimming cost V 6 bases and J 2 bases; bases outside gene matches: 4. The CDR3 is 14 residues long. This chain's CDR3 is CSARDRVNTGELFF. CDR3 bases: TGCAGTGCAAGGGACAGGGTTAACACCGGGGAGCTGTTTTTT.

The table lists this clonotype with many counts. V usage is TRBV6-5 and J usage is TRBJ1-2, with a weak D call TRBD1 (6 bases). CDR1 and CDR2 (germline): MNHEY, SVGAGI. The CDR3 consists of 15 residues. Trimming stripped 0 bases from V and 4 bases from J, with 12 bases between. CDR3 in amino acids: CASSYSPDRFYGYTF. CDR3 DNA: TGTGCCAGCAGTTACTCGCCAGACAGGTTCTATGGCTACACCTTC.

Many counts were recorded for this clonotype. The chain couples TRBV20-1 to TRBJ1-1, with D possibly being TRBD1 (5 bases). V lost 5 bases and J 0 bases, leaving 10 bases between the germline ends. This CDR3 is 13 amino acids long. CDR1 is DFQATT, CDR2 SNEGSKA, per germline (reference sequence). The CDR3 here is CSAWDSMNTEAFF. The CDR3 DNA sequence: TGCAGTGCTTGGGACTCCATGAACACTGAAGCTTTCTTT.

In this sample, this clonotype turned up many times. The chain uses TRBV12-3 or TRBV12-4 and TRBJ1-1, with D uncertain. V was pared by 3 bases and J by 0 bases, with 11 bases between. The CDR3 runs to 15 residues. CDR3 bases: TGTGCCAGCAGTTTCCTCAAGGCCCTGAACACTGAAGCTTTCTTT. Its protein product is CASSFLKALNTEAFF.

J is TRBJ2-7 and V is TRBV20-1; 9 bases align to TRBD1. Germline V CDR1 and CDR2: DFQATT, SNEGSKA (reference sequence). V lost 2 bases, J lost 4 bases, and 6 bases stayed unmatched. The CDR3 has 14 amino acids. CDR3 sequence (DNA): TGCAGTGCTAGACGGGACAGGGAATGGTACGAGCAGTACTTC. Translated: CSARRDREWYEQYF.

This clonotype was seen ten or more times. The V call is TRBV12-3 or TRBV12-4, the J call TRBJ2-2; 11 bases match TRBD2. The V gene end was trimmed by 10 bases and the J gene end by 8 bases; junction bases not matched to a gene: 12. CDR3 length equals 15 residues. This CDR3 is CATRAASGGSGELFF. The CDR3, as DNA: TGTGCCACCAGGGCGGCTAGCGGGGGGTCGGGGGAGCTGTTTTTT.

This clonotype was detected many times. This chain connects TRBV19 to TRBJ1-1; D is ambiguous. Germline assignment: CDR1 LNHDA and CDR2 SQIVND (reference sequence). The CDR3 contains 12 residues. V gave up 10 bases and J gave up 1 base, with 10 bases separating them. CDR3 sequence reads: CATSKGNTEAFF. Here the CDR3 DNA reads TGTGCCACTTCAAAAGGGAACACTGAAGCTTTCTTT.

This clonotype was counted many times. The V and J genes are TRBV2 and TRBJ1-5; D uncertain. The CDR3 extends over 16 amino acids. CDR1 and CDR2 from the germline V gene are SNHLY and FYNNEI. Trimming pared 3 bases from V and 0 bases from J, leaving 12 bases between. Here the CDR3 DNA reads TGTGCCAGCAGTGAGCGGGATGCATATAGCAATCAGCCCCAGCATTTT. Encoded protein: CASSERDAYSNQPQHF.

This clonotype was recorded many times. The J gene is TRBJ1-1, the V gene TRBV12-3 or TRBV12-4; D perhaps matches TRBD1 (6 bases). The V gene lost 6 bases and the J gene lost 1 base, with 12 bases spanning the gap. The CDR3 is 14 amino acids. The CDR3 nucleotides are TGTGCCAGCAGACCGGGGGCTTCGAACACTGAAGCTTTCTTT. Its translation is CASRPGASNTEAFF.

This clonotype was seen ten or more times. The V call is TRBV6-1, the J call TRBJ1-1; TRBD1 is a possible D gene (5 bases). The V end was cut by 3 bases, the J end by 3 bases, with 11 bases between. The CDR3 has 14 residues. The germline V gene encodes CDR1 MNHNS and CDR2 SASEGT. CDR3 sequence (DNA): TGTGCCAGCAGTGATGGACATCCAGACACTGAAGCTTTCTTT. It encodes CASSDGHPDTEAFF.

The table lists this clonotype with many counts. This chain connects TRBV9 to TRBJ1-2; tentatively, D is TRBD1 (6 bases). The CDR3 extends over 14 amino acids. Trimming left V 4 bases short and J 3 bases short, with 13 bases between. Germline values: CDR1 SGDLS, CDR2 YYNGEE. CDR3 coding DNA: TGTGCCAGCAGCCGACAGGAAGGGGACTATGGCTACACCTTC. It specifies CASSRQEGDYGYTF.

This chain joins TRBV5-1 and TRBJ1-6; D may be TRBD1 (6 bases). The CDR3 contains 13 residues. The V gene's germline CDR1 is SGHRS and CDR2 YFSETQ. V dropped 4 bases and J dropped 7 bases, with 9 bases sitting between them. The CDR3 is CASSDTGNSPLHF. The CDR3 DNA reads TGCGCCAGCAGCGATACAGGGAATTCACCCCTCCACTTT.

This clonotype occurred a few times. V and J are TRBV5-1 and TRBJ1-1; D is unresolved. The CDR3 spans 13 residues. The germline gives CDR1 SGHRS, CDR2 YFSETQ. The V and J ends lost 2 bases and 6 bases respectively, with 11 bases between them. In DNA, the CDR3 is TGCGCCAGCAGCTTTCGGGGTCCATCTGAAGCTTTCTTT. Protein product: CASSFRGPSEAFF.

This clonotype was observed a handful of times. This rearrangement joins TRBV2 to TRBJ1-5; D is undetermined. This CDR3 region has 12 residues. CDR1 SNHLY and CDR2 FYNNEI come from the germline V gene. V shed 4 bases and J shed 7 bases, with 8 bases lying between them. CDR3 DNA: TGTGCCAGCAGTGCATCCAGGCAGCCCCAGCATTTT. Translation: CASSASRQPQHF. Full variable domain (rest looked up from reference TRBV2 and TRBJ1-5): EPEVTQTPSHQVTQMGQEVILRCVPISNHLYFYWYRQILGQKVEFLVSFYNNEISEKSEIFDDQFSVERPDGSNFTLKIRSTKLEDSAMYFCASSASRQPQHFGDGTRLSIL.

This clonotype was observed at least ten times. The chain has TRBV6-2 or TRBV6-3 and TRBJ2-2; 8 nucleotides align to TRBD1. The germline CDR1 and CDR2 sequences are MNHEY and SVGEGT. This CDR3 comprises 15 residues. Unmatched junction bases numbered 4, after V lost 6 bases and J lost 1 base. CDR3 sequence: CASRRDRQNTGELFF. CDR3 DNA sequence: TGTGCCAGCAGACGGGACAGGCAGAACACCGGGGAGCTGTTTTTT.

This clonotype was detected ten times or more. The chain combines TRBV12-5 with TRBJ1-5; TRBD1 agrees at 10 bases. This CDR3 is built from 15 residues. V shed 1 base and J 6 bases; nucleotides not matched to a gene: 3. CDR1 is LGHNT, CDR2 FRNRAP, per germline. The CDR3 DNA reads TGTGCTAGTGGTTTGGGGGACAGGGGTAGTCAGCCCCAGCATTTT. Translation gives CASGLGDRGSQPQHF.

This clonotype was detected many times. The rearrangement links TRBV7-2 to TRBJ1-1, with 9 bases fitting TRBD1. Germline V CDR1 and CDR2: SGHTA, FQGNSA. J lost 8 bases, V lost 0 bases, and 10 bases had no gene match. This CDR3 contains 16 residues. The CDR3, as DNA: TGTGCCAGCAGCTTAGCCGGGACAGGGACGAATTTGGAAGCTTTCTTT. It specifies CASSLAGTGTNLEAFF.

This clonotype was counted at least ten times. CDR3 loop: CASSIAGETQYF. As DNA, the CDR3 is TGTGCCAGTAGTATAGCGGGAGAGACCCAGTACTTC. The V gene is TRBV19, the J gene TRBJ2-5; D is undetermined. The germline V gene encodes CDR1 LNHDA and CDR2 SQIVND (reference sequence). CDR3 size: 12 residues. Trimming removed 1 base from V and 4 bases from J, with 4 bases in between.